The 9 T cell receptor beta chains listed next were all sequenced from one sample in a study of somatic mutations in cytotoxic T cells in rheumatoid arthritis. The table came from immunoSEQ multiplex PCR; TCRdb's copy has only in-frame clones and leaves some out. The profile covers some 25,000 clones, with about 81% appearing a single time and more than 4.5% taken by the ten largest. Sequencing input: CD8+ T cells sorted from blood. Receptor source: a man in his fifties or sixties in good health.

This clone showed up just a few times. J is TRBJ2-2 and V is TRBV6-1; TRBD1 is a possible D gene (5 bases). V dropped 0 bases and J dropped 4 bases, with 9 bases sitting between them. The germline V gene has CDR1 MNHNS and CDR2 SASEGT. CDR3 length: 15 amino acids. The CDR3 sequence: CASSEALDSTGELFF. CDR3 DNA sequence: TGTGCCAGCAGTGAAGCGTTAGACAGCACCGGGGAGCTGTTTTTT.

The chain is built from TRBV4-2 and TRBJ2-7; 7 nucleotides line up with TRBD2. Germline values: CDR1 LGHNA, CDR2 YNFKEQ. The CDR3 extends over 16 amino acids. Germline trimming cut 0 bases from V and 2 bases from J; bases unmatched to any gene: 7. The CDR3 DNA reads as TGTGCCAGCAGCCAAGATCTGGGGGAGGGCGCCTACGAGCAGTACTTC. Translating it yields CASSQDLGEGAYEQYF.

Remarks on this clone: One end of the junction is discordant with germline, which a read error may explain. The chain has TRBV19 and TRBJ1-2; D unresolved. The CDR3 runs to 12 residues. Germline V gene sequence: CDR1 LNHDA, CDR2 SQIVND (reference sequence). CDR3 loop: CASMAAGYGYIF. Written as DNA, the CDR3 is TGTGCCAGTATGGCAGCTGGCTATGGCTACATCTTC. Filled out from reference TRBV19 and TRBJ1-2, the complete variable domain reads DGGITQSPKYLFRKEGQNVTLSCEQNLNHDAMYWYRQDPGQGLRLIYYSQIVNDFQKGDIAEGYSVSREKKESFPLTVTSAQKNPTAFYLCASMAAGYGYIFGSGTRLTVV.

The chain carries TRBV7-9 and TRBJ1-3; 7 bases are shared with TRBD1. Germline CDR1 reads SEHNR; CDR2 reads FQNEAQ (reference sequence). V shed 4 bases and J 0 bases; nucleotides not matched to a gene: 12. The CDR3 length is 18 residues. The CDR3 bases are TGTGCCAGCAGCTCCCGGCCCGGGACAGCAGGCTCTGGAAACACCATATATTTT. It encodes CASSSRPGTAGSGNTIYF.

The rearrangement uses TRBV6-5 and TRBJ1-5; TRBD1 agrees at 9 bases. The CDR3 contains 14 residues. Germline-derived CDR1 and CDR2 are MNHEY and SVGAGI. V lost 5 bases, J lost 7 bases, and 6 bases stayed unmatched. CDR3 DNA sequence: TGTGCCAGCAGTCCCACAGGGGGCCGACAGCCCCAGCATTTT. It encodes CASSPTGGRQPQHF.

This clone was picked up a small number of times. The V and J genes are TRBV5-5 and TRBJ2-7; D remains unclear. The CDR3 spans 14 residues. CDR1 SGHKS and CDR2 YYEKEE come from the germline V gene (reference sequence). Trimming removed 0 bases at V and 0 bases at J, with 7 bases between. For the CDR3, the DNA is TGTGCCAGCAGCTTGGGGCAGAGCTCCTACGAGCAGTACTTC. Its protein is CASSLGQSSYEQYF.

J is TRBJ1-2 and V is TRBV30, with D possibly matching TRBD1 (5 bases). Germline CDR1 reads GTSNPN; CDR2 reads SVGIG (reference sequence). The CDR3 runs 11 residues. Trimming cost V 4 bases and J 7 bases, with 10 bases left between them. CDR3 sequence (DNA): TGTGCCTGGATAGGGGAGATTGGCTACACCTTC. Translation: CAWIGEIGYTF.

This clone was seen a single time. The chain is built from TRBV6-5 and TRBJ1-1; D is perhaps TRBD1 (5 bases). CDR1 is MNHEY and CDR2 is SVGAGI in the germline V gene. Trimming took 2 bases from V and 5 from J, leaving 15 bases between them. The CDR3 totals 15 residues. The CDR3, as DNA: TGTGCCAGCAGTTACAGCGGGACCTTGGGTACTGAAGCTTTCTTT. As protein: CASSYSGTLGTEAFF.

Only a few counts were recorded for this clone. The V and J genes are TRBV27 and TRBJ2-5, with D hard to call. Germline V lookup: CDR1 MNHEY, CDR2 SMNVEV (reference sequence). The CDR3 has 16 amino acids. The V end was cut by 2 bases, the J end by 1 base, with 14 bases between. CDR3 sequence reads: CASSLTWKLTQETQYF. The CDR3 nucleotides are TGTGCCAGCAGTTTAACATGGAAATTAACCCAAGAGACCCAGTACTTC.